This T cell receptor beta chain was identified during a study of cytomegalovirus exposure and HLA in healthy donors. Germline CDR1 SGDLS, CDR2 YYNGEE. The ends lost 2 bases at V and 3 bases at J; junction bases unmatched: 13. CDR3 length equals 18 residues. Study observations and caveats: Presence/absence analyses supposed approximately even sequencing depth among donors. Using a false discovery rate of 0.05, a later analysis showed that some 16,000 TCR beta sequences were associated with HLA alleles. Across donors, most TCRs were seen rarely, yet some public ones were widespread. Reportedly, diagnosis of cytomegalovirus status by the classifier showed high specificity and sensitivity.

Remarks on this clone: Antigen: not known.

PCR used 60 Vbeta primers and 13 Jbeta primers. Assay used: immunoSEQ multiplex PCR; TCRdb lists only in-frame clones, some missing. The sample includes 200,000 to 250,000 clones, around 89% of them seen just once. The receptor was derived from a young woman in good health and CMV-seronegative. The chain recombines TRBV9 with TRBJ2-1; 8 bases fit TRBD2. Sequencing used PBMCs. In DNA form, the CDR3 reads TGTGCCAGCAGCGTTAATAGGGGAAGGCGGGGGGACTACAATGAGCAGTTCTTC. It specifies CASSVNRGRRGDYNEQFF.